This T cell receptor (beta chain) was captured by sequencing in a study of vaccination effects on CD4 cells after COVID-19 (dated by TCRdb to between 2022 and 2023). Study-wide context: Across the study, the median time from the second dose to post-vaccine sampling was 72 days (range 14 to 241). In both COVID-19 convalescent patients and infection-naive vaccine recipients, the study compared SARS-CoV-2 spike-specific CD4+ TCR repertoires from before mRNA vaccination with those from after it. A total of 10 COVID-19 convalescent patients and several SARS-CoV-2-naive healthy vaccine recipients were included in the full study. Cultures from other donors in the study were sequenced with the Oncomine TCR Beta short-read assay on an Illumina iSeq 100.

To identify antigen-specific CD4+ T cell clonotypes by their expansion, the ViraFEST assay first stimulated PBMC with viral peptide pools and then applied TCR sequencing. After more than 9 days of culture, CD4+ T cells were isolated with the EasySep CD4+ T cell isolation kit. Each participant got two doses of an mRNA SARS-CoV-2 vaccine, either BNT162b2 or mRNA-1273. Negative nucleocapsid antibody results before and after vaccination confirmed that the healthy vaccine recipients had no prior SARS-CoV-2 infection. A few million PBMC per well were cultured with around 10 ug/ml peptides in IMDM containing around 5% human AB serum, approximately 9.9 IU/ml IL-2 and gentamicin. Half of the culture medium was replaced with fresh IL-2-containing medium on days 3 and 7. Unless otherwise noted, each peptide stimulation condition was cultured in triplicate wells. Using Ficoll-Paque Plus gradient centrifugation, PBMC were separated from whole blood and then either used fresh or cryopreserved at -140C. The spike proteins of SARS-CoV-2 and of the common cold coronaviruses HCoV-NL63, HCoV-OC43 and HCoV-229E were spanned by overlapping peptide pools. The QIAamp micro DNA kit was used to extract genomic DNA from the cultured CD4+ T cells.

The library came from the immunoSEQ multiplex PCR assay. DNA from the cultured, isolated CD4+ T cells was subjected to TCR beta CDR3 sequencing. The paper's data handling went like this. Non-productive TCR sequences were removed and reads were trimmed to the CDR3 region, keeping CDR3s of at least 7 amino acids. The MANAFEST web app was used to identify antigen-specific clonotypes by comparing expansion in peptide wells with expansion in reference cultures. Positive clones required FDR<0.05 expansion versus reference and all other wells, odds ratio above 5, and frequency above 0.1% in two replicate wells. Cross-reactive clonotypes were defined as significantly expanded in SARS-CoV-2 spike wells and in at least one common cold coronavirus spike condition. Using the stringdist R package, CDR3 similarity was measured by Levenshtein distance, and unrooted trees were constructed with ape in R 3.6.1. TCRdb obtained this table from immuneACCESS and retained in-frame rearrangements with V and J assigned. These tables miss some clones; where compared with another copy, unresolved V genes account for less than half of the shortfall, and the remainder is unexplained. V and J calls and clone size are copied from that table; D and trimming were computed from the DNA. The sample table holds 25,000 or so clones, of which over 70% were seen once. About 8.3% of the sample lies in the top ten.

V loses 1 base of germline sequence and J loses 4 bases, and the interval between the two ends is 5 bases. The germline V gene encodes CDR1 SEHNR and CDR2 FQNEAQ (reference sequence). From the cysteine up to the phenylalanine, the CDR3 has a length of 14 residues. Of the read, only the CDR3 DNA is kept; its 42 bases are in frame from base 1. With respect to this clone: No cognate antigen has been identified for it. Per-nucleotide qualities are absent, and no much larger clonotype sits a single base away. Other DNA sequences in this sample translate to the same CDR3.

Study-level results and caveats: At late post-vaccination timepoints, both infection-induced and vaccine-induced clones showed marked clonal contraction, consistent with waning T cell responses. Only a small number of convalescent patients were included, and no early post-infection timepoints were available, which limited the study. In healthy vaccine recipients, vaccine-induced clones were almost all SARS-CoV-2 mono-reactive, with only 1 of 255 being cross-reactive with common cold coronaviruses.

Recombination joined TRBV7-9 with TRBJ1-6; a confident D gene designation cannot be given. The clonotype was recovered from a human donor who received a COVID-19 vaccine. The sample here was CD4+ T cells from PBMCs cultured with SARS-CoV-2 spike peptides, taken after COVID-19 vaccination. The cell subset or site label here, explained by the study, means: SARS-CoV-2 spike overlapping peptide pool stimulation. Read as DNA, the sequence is TGTGCCAGCAGCTTAGAGCAATATAATTCACCCCTCCACTTT. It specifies CASSLEQYNSPLHF.